The 8 T cell receptor beta chains below all came from one sample that was sequenced in a study of T cells in Graves' hyperthyroidism and ophthalmopathy (dated 2019 in TCRdb). The method was multiplex PCR. Sequencing was performed on an Illumina HiSeq 2000. TCR beta CDR3 regions were amplified from RNA transcripts. The first round of RT-PCR for the TCR CDR3 was performed with the HTBI primer set and the Qiagen OneStep RT-PCR kit. TCRdb passed the public sequencing reads through fastp at Q25 and MiXCR, retaining productive beta sequences. Every CDR3 protein is listed once, alongside the most common genes and DNA of its rows. The sample table lists around 400,000 distinct CDR3 sequences, 13% of them with a count of one. Clones ranked in the top ten supply 9.2% of the sample. The source material was blood. These receptors were taken from a woman under 30 with Graves' hyperthyroidism.

Note on this clonotype: This clone may be a read error of a much larger clone one base away. This chain links TRBV6-4 with TRBJ1-1; possibly TRBD1 for D (6 bases). Germline-derived CDR1 and CDR2 are MRHNA and SNTAGT. V was clipped by 9 bases and J by 2 bases, with 13 bases between them. This CDR3 comprises 13 residues. The CDR3 DNA sequence: TGTGCCAGAGCAGGGGCAGATAACACTGAAGCTTTCTTT. This translates into CARAGADNTEAFF.

The chain carries TRBV6-6 and TRBJ1-5; 8 bases map to TRBD1. The CDR3 is 18 amino acids. Per the germline V gene, CDR1 is MNHNY and CDR2 is SVGAGI (reference sequence). V lost 2 bases, J lost 1 base, and 10 bases stayed unmatched. The CDR3 nucleotides are TGTGCCAGCAGTTACCTCAGGGGGCGCGGGGAGAGCAATCAGCCCCAGCATTTT. It specifies CASSYLRGRGESNQPQHF.

In its sample, this clonotype was seen a few times. This chain joins TRBV27 and TRBJ1-4, with no clear D. The germline V and J ends were trimmed by 3 bases and 8 bases, with 16 bases remaining between them. The germline V gene has CDR1 MNHEY and CDR2 SMNVEV (reference sequence). CDR3 length: 15 residues. For the CDR3, the DNA is TGTGCCAGCAGTTTTTATCCCGCCGCCGGGGAAAAACTGTTTTTT. Its protein is CASSFYPAAGEKLFF.

This clonotype has more than one count but fewer than ten. The chain couples TRBV19 to TRBJ1-5, with D hard to call. The CDR3 has 15 residues. CDR1 is LNHDA and CDR2 is SQIVND in the germline V gene (reference sequence). The V end was cut by 5 bases, the J end by 2 bases, with 13 bases between. CDR3 amino acids: CASSEEGRGNQPQHF. The CDR3 DNA sequence: TGTGCCAGTAGTGAAGAGGGAAGGGGCAATCAGCCCCAGCATTTT.

This clonotype occurred many times. The chain employs TRBV15 and TRBJ2-7; D remains ambiguous. Trimming pared 3 bases from V and 3 bases from J, leaving 12 bases between. The CDR3 is made up of 14 amino acids. Germline V lookup: CDR1 LNHNV, CDR2 YYDKDF (reference sequence). CDR3 nucleotide sequence: TGTGCCACCAGCAGGGAAGGGTGGGGCTACGAGCAGTACTTC. It yields the protein CATSREGWGYEQYF. Supplemented by reference TRBV15 and TRBJ2-7, the full variable domain reads DAMVIQNPRYQVTQFGKPVTLSCSQTLNHNVMYWYQQKSSQAPKLLFHYYDKDFNNEADTPDNFQSRRPNTSFCFLDIRSPGLGDTAMYLCATSREGWGYEQYFGPGTRLTVT.

The rearrangement joins TRBV27 to TRBJ2-7; possibly TRBD1 or TRBD2 for D (5 bases each). CDR1 is MNHEY, CDR2 SMNVEV, per germline (reference sequence). The CDR3 sequence is 15 residues long. V was clipped by 6 bases and J by 3 bases, with 18 bases between them. Here the CDR3 reads CASRTTRQRNYEQYF. CDR3 sequence (DNA): TGTGCCAGCAGAACGACGAGACAGCGGAACTACGAGCAGTACTTC.

This clonotype has ten or more counts. The chain is built from TRBV4-1 and TRBJ2-2; 9 bases line up with TRBD2. CDR3 length: 16 residues. Germline V CDR1 and CDR2: MGHRA, YSYEKL. J gave up 7 bases and V 1 base, and 7 bases lay outside the gene matches. Here the CDR3 DNA reads TGCGCCAGCAGCCAAGTAGCGGGAGTGGGTCACGGGGAGCTGTTTTTT. Translation gives CASSQVAGVGHGELFF.

This clonotype was observed many times. The chain employs TRBV7-3 and TRBJ2-7, with TRBD2 matching 12 bases. The CDR3 is 15 amino acids. CDR1 is SGHTA and CDR2 is FQGTGA in the germline V gene. V lost 4 bases to trimming and J lost 7 bases; unmatched junction nucleotides: 8. CDR3 nucleotides: TGTGCCAGCAGCTCGATGGGACTAGCGGGCGGGGAGCAGTACTTC. It translates to CASSSMGLAGGEQYF.